This TCR beta chain was captured in a study of T cells after posttransplantation cyclophosphamide. Here immunoSEQ multiplex PCR was the method, and the copy in TCRdb shows in-frame clones only, minus some. The sample holds approximately 13,000 clones, over 75% seen once. Material: memory CD4+ T cells sorted from PBMCs. This clonotype was sampled from a man between 50 and 59 years old in good health, CMV-negative, and a related stem cell transplant donor.

The CDR3 coding sequence is TGTGCCAGTAAACAGGGCAACCTCATTAGCAATCAGCCCCAGCATTTT. It translates to CASKQGNLISNQPQHF. V is TRBV19 and J is TRBJ1-5; D possibly corresponds to TRBD1 (6 bases). The CDR3 runs 16 residues. Germline V CDR1 and CDR2: LNHDA, SQIVND (reference sequence). Trimming pared 7 bases from V and 0 bases from J, leaving 16 bases between.